The 26 T cell receptor beta chains reported below all come from one sample, sequenced in a study of blood T cell repertoires in COVID-19. Sequencing used immunoSEQ multiplex PCR; TCRdb keeps in-frame clones, though not all of them. The data show about 42,000 clones, roughly three quarters seen once. The sample was peripheral blood. All receptors derive from a man in his 70s with active or convalescent COVID-19.

The chain joins TRBV11-2 to TRBJ2-5; tentative D call: TRBD1 (6 bases). Germline CDR1 SGHAT, CDR2 FQNNGV. Trimming pared 5 bases from V and 5 bases from J, leaving 18 bases between. This CDR3 has 15 residues. CDR3: CASSRERTAFETQYF. CDR3 in DNA: TGTGCCAGCAGCCGAGAACGGACAGCATTTGAGACCCAGTACTTC.

The V call is TRBV7-9, the J call TRBJ1-1; D is undetermined. The CDR3 contains 13 residues. V lost 3 bases and J lost 4, with 9 bases in between. Germline V gives CDR1 SEHNR, CDR2 FQNEAQ (reference sequence). The DNA for the CDR3 is TGTGCCAGCAGCTTCAGTGCCCGCACTGAAGCTTTCTTT. Translation: CASSFSARTEAFF.

The rearrangement joins TRBV6-4 to TRBJ2-5, with 14 bases aligning to TRBD2. V lost 0 bases to trimming and J lost 1 base; unmatched junction nucleotides: 7. The CDR3 loop spans 19 amino acids. Per the germline V gene, CDR1 is MRHNA and CDR2 is SNTAGT. CDR3 bases: TGTGCCAGCAGTGACTCGACTCGACTAGCGGGGGGGATCCAAGAGACCCAGTACTTC. Its protein is CASSDSTRLAGGIQETQYF.

This clone was found a few times. The chain combines TRBV19 with TRBJ1-1; tentative D call: TRBD1 (5 bases). V was shortened by 2 bases and J by 4 bases, with 8 bases between the two germline ends. There are 13 residues in the CDR3. Germline lookup yields CDR1 LNHDA and CDR2 SQIVND (reference sequence). As DNA, the CDR3 is TGTGCCAGTAGTATATGGCAGGGCACTGAAGCTTTCTTT. This encodes CASSIWQGTEAFF.

The chain joins TRBV30 to TRBJ2-3; TRBD2 might be the D (5 bases). The CDR3 spans 13 residues. Germline V gives CDR1 GTSNPN, CDR2 SVGIG (reference sequence). V lost 2 bases and J 10 bases, leaving 16 bases between the germline ends. CDR3 in DNA: TGTGCCTGGAGTTTTCCGGGAATTCCGGCGCAGTATTTT. It translates to CAWSFPGIPAQYF. The whole variable domain, remainder taken from reference TRBV30 and TRBJ2-3, is SQTIHQWPATLVQPVGSPLSLECTVEGTSNPNLYWYRQAAGRGLQLLFYSVGIGQISSEVPQNLSASRPQDRQFILSSKKLLLSDSGFYLCAWSFPGIPAQYFGPGTRLTVL.

V gene TRBV18 combines with J gene TRBJ2-5; a possible D gene is TRBD1 (6 bases). CDR3 length: 14 amino acids. Trimming stripped 2 bases from V and 4 bases from J, with 11 bases between. Germline CDR1 KGHSH, CDR2 LQKENI. The CDR3 loop reads CASSPVQGRETQYF. The CDR3 DNA reads TGTGCCAGCTCACCAGTCCAGGGGAGAGAGACCCAGTACTTC.

CDR3 region: CASRNSAQGGTGELFF. CDR3 coding DNA: TGTGCCAGCAGAAATTCTGCACAGGGAGGGACCGGGGAGCTGTTTTTT. The chain joins TRBV6-4 to TRBJ2-2; tentatively, D is TRBD2 (7 bases). The ends were cut back, 6 bases at V and 5 bases at J, with 19 bases in the middle. This CDR3 contains 16 residues. CDR1 is MRHNA, CDR2 SNTAGT, per germline.

V is TRBV6-5 and J is TRBJ1-5, with 7 bases aligning to TRBD1. In germline, CDR1 is MNHEY, CDR2 SVGAGI. This CDR3 comprises 13 residues. The J segment lost 4 bases and the V segment lost 7 bases, leaving 4 bases of the junction unmatched. The CDR3 sequence is CASTGTANQPQHF. CDR3 nucleotide sequence: TGTGCCAGCACGGGGACAGCTAATCAGCCCCAGCATTTT.

The chain employs TRBV6-5 and TRBJ1-3; possibly TRBD1 for D (5 bases). The CDR3 loop spans 15 amino acids. Trimming cost V 6 bases and J 0 bases, with 12 bases left between them. CDR1 and CDR2 from the germline V gene are MNHEY and SVGAGI. CDR3 protein: CASRPRQISGNTIYF. CDR3 in DNA: TGTGCCAGCAGACCTCGACAGATCTCTGGAAACACCATATATTTT.

CDR3 sequence reads: CASSLAFAGGTDTQYF. CDR3 nucleotides: TGTGCCAGCAGTTTAGCTTTTGCGGGTGGAACAGATACGCAGTATTTT. This chain joins TRBV28 and TRBJ2-3; a weak D match, TRBD2 (5 bases). Germline V gene lookup returns CDR1 MDHEN and CDR2 SYDVKM. There are 16 residues in the CDR3. The germline V and J ends were trimmed by 2 bases and 3 bases, with 15 bases remaining between them.

The V and J genes are TRBV3-1 (or the pseudogene TRBV3-2) and TRBJ2-7; TRBD1 matches at 10 bases. The germline V gene has CDR1 LGHDT and CDR2 YNNKEL (reference sequence). This CDR3 contains 14 residues. The V segment lost 4 bases and the J segment 3 bases; nucleotides outside the gene matches: 3. The CDR3 sequence is CASSPRTGGYEQYF. Here the CDR3 DNA reads TGTGCCAGCAGCCCCCGGACAGGGGGCTACGAGCAGTACTTC.

The chain recombines TRBV9 with TRBJ2-3; D remains ambiguous. CDR3 length equals 16 residues. Germline lookup yields CDR1 SGDLS and CDR2 YYNGEE. V was cut by 0 bases and J by 0 bases, with 11 bases left in between. The CDR3 DNA follows: TGTGCCAGCAGCGTAGGGGCAGATTCTAGCACAGATACGCAGTATTTT. It yields the protein CASSVGADSSTDTQYF.

The V gene is TRBV24-1, the J gene TRBJ2-2; TRBD2 might be the D (5 bases). The CDR3 extends over 13 amino acids. The V end was cut by 8 bases, the J end by 3 bases, with 9 bases between. Germline CDR1 KGHDR, CDR2 SFDVKD. The CDR3 coding sequence is TGTGCCACCAAACAGAGGGACACCGGGGAGCTGTTTTTT. It yields the protein CATKQRDTGELFF.

This clone was detected ten times or more. This sequence joins TRBV10-3 and TRBJ1-5; maybe TRBD1 (5 bases). Germline assignment: CDR1 ENHRY and CDR2 SYGVKD. The CDR3 is made up of 17 amino acids. Trimming removed 0 bases at V and 1 base at J, with 13 bases between. CDR3 region: CAISESRRGDSNQPQHF. CDR3 coding DNA: TGTGCCATCAGTGAGTCGCGGAGGGGTGACAGCAATCAGCCCCAGCATTTT.

The V call is TRBV11-3, the J call TRBJ2-7; 10 bases align to TRBD2. V gave up 3 bases and J gave up 6 bases; unmatched junction bases: 8. The CDR3 runs 15 residues. CDR1 and CDR2 (germline): SGHNT, YENEEA. CDR3 in amino acids: CASSFSGTSVGEQYF. The CDR3 DNA sequence: TGTGCCAGCAGCTTCTCCGGGACTAGCGTCGGCGAGCAGTACTTC.

This sequence joins TRBV2 and TRBJ1-1, with 10 bases fitting TRBD1. CDR1 SNHLY and CDR2 FYNNEI come from the germline V gene. V dropped 6 bases and J dropped 6; count of bases not matched to a gene: 13. The CDR3 loop spans 16 amino acids. CDR3 region: CASRSSSTGGFAEAFF. In DNA, the CDR3 is TGTGCCAGCAGGTCATCTTCGACAGGGGGCTTCGCTGAAGCTTTCTTT. The whole variable domain, filled in from reference TRBV2 and TRBJ1-1, reads EPEVTQTPSHQVTQMGQEVILRCVPISNHLYFYWYRQILGQKVEFLVSFYNNEISEKSEIFDDQFSVERPDGSNFTLKIRSTKLEDSAMYFCASRSSSTGGFAEAFFGQGTRLTVV.

This clone was counted only a few times. This chain links TRBV6-5 with TRBJ1-1; D call uncertain. Trimming cost V 0 bases and J 14 bases, with 19 bases left between them. Germline V lookup: CDR1 MNHEY, CDR2 SVGAGI. This CDR3 spans 14 amino acids. The CDR3 nucleotides are TGTGCCAGCAGTTACTCGAGCGGGCGCGTGGGGTCCTTCTTT. Translated, it gives CASSYSSGRVGSFF.

Judged by abundance, this clone is medium-sized. This chain links TRBV28 with TRBJ2-1; the match to TRBD2 covers 9 bases. V trimming: 6 bases; J trimming: 5 bases; junction bases outside the gene matches: 17. The CDR3 runs 18 residues. CDR1 is MDHEN, CDR2 SYDVKM, per germline. The CDR3 sequence is CASSHSPPLAGNHNEQFF. The CDR3 DNA reads TGTGCCAGCAGCCACTCCCCCCCTCTAGCGGGGAACCACAATGAGCAGTTCTTC.

The gene calls are TRBV5-6 and TRBJ1-1; D gene unclear. Germline lookup yields CDR1 SGHDT and CDR2 YYEEEE. The ends were cut back, 4 bases at V and 0 bases at J, with 13 bases in the middle. The CDR3 is made up of 15 amino acids. DNA of the CDR3: TGTGCCAGCAGCGCCGGTAGAAAGATGAACACTGAAGCTTTCTTT. Its translation is CASSAGRKMNTEAFF. Looking up the rest from reference TRBV5-6 and TRBJ1-1 gives the full variable domain: DAGVTQSPTHLIKTRGQQVTLRCSPKSGHDTVSWYQQALGQGPQFIFQYYEEEERQRGNFPDRFSGHQFPNYSSELNVNALLLGDSALYLCASSAGRKMNTEAFFGQGTRLTVV.

This clone is a singleton in its sample. The V gene is TRBV30, the J gene TRBJ1-6; no clear D gene. The CDR3 length is 14 residues. V was clipped by 2 bases and J by 9 bases, with 14 bases between them. CDR1 is GTSNPN, CDR2 SVGIG, per germline (reference sequence). Here the CDR3 reads CAWSRGVEASPLHF. CDR3 nucleotide sequence: TGTGCCTGGAGTCGCGGGGTGGAGGCTTCACCCCTCCACTTT.

The chain uses TRBV2 and TRBJ2-3; D may be TRBD2 (6 bases). The V end was cut by 6 bases, the J end by 0 bases, with 16 bases between. The CDR3 loop spans 16 amino acids. Germline CDR1 and CDR2: SNHLY and FYNNEI. The CDR3 here is CASSPRDLRSTDTQYF. The CDR3 region has the DNA TGTGCCAGCAGCCCGCGGGACCTCCGAAGCACAGATACGCAGTATTTT.

This chain uses TRBV19 with TRBJ2-1, with TRBD2 matching over 9 bases. Looked up from germline, CDR1 is LNHDA and CDR2 is SQIVND (reference sequence). The CDR3 runs 16 residues. The V gene end was trimmed by 0 bases and the J gene end by 3 bases; junction bases not matched to a gene: 3. The CDR3 loop reads CASSIDTSGFYNEQFF. In nucleotides, the CDR3 is TGTGCCAGTAGTATAGATACTAGCGGGTTCTACAATGAGCAGTTCTTC.

V and J are TRBV28 and TRBJ1-5; possible D gene TRBD1, 5 bases. V was clipped by 4 bases and J by 6 bases, with 13 bases between them. The CDR3 is 14 amino acids. From germline, CDR1 is MDHEN and CDR2 SYDVKM. In DNA, the CDR3 is TGTGCCAGCAGTTATCCGGGGGGTCTTCAGCCCCAGCATTTT. Translation: CASSYPGGLQPQHF.

CDR3 sequence (DNA): TGTGCCAGCAGTTTTCCAGAATATAGCAATCAGCCCCAGCATTTT. Protein sequence: CASSFPEYSNQPQHF. The chain joins TRBV28 to TRBJ1-5, with D uncertain. The length of the CDR3 is 15 residues. The V end lost 3 bases, the J end lost 0 bases, and 9 bases lay between the germline ends. Germline values: CDR1 MDHEN, CDR2 SYDVKM.

This rearrangement joins TRBV5-4 to TRBJ1-2, with TRBD1 identical over 9 bases. The CDR3 sequence is 15 residues long. The germline gives CDR1 SGHNT, CDR2 YYREEE (reference sequence). The J segment lost 4 bases and the V segment lost 2 bases, leaving 6 bases of the junction unmatched. The CDR3 DNA follows: TGTGCCAGCAGCTTAAACAGGGGGCAGGTCTATGGCTACACCTTC. This encodes CASSLNRGQVYGYTF.

There are a few counts of this clone. The chain joins TRBV20-1 to TRBJ2-1; TRBD2 matches 12 bases. V shed 3 bases and J 14 bases; nucleotides not matched to a gene: 8. Germline V lookup: CDR1 DFQATT, CDR2 SNEGSKA (reference sequence). There are 13 residues in the CDR3. The chain's CDR3 is CSASTLAGGREFF. The CDR3, as DNA: TGCAGTGCTAGTACCCTAGCGGGGGGGCGGGAGTTCTTC.